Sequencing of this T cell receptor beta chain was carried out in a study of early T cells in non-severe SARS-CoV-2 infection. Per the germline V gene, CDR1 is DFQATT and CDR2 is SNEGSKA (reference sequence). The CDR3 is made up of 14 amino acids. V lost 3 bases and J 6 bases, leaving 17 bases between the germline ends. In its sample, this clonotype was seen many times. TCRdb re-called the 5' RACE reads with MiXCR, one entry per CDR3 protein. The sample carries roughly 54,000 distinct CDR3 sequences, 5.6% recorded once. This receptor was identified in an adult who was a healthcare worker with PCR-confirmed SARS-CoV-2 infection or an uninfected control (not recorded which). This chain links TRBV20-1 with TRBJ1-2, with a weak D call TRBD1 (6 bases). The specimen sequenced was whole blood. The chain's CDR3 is CSAREFAGAHGYTF. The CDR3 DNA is TGCAGTGCTAGGGAGTTCGCGGGGGCGCATGGCTACACCTTC.